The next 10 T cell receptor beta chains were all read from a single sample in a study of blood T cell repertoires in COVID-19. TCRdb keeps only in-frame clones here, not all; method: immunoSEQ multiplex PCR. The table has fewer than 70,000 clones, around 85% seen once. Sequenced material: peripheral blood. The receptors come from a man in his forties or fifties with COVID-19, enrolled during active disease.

CDR3 protein: CASTRDRGNDEQFF. CDR3 in DNA: TGTGCCAGCACTAGGGACAGGGGCAACGATGAGCAGTTCTTC. J is TRBJ2-1 and V is TRBV6-5; 10 bases are shared with TRBD1. The trim removed 7 bases at V and 8 bases at J, leaving 8 bases unmatched. The CDR3 spans 14 residues. Looked up from germline, CDR1 is MNHEY and CDR2 is SVGAGI.

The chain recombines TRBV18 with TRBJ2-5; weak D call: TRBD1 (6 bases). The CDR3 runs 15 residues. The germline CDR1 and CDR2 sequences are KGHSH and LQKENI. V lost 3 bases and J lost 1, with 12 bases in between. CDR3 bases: TGTGCCAGCTCACCGGAACAGGGCCCCCAAGAGACCCAGTACTTC. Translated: CASSPEQGPQETQYF.

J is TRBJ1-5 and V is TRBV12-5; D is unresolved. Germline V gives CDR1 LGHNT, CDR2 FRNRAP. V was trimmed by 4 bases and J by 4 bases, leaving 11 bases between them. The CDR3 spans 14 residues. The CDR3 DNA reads TGTGCTAGTGGTTCCCCGTGGGAGAATCAGCCCCAGCATTTT. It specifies CASGSPWENQPQHF.

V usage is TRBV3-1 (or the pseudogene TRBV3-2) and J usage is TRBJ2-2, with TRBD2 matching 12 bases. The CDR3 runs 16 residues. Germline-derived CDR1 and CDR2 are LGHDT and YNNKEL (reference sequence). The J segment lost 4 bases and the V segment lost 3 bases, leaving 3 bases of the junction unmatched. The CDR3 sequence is CASSHLAGGPTGELFF. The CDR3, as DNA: TGTGCCAGCAGCCACCTAGCGGGGGGGCCCACCGGGGAGCTGTTTTTT.

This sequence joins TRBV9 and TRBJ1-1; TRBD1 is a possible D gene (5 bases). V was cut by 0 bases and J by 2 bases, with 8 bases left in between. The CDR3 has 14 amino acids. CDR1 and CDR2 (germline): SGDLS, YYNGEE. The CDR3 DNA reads TGTGCCAGCAGCGTAGGCGGGGACAACACTGAAGCTTTCTTT. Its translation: CASSVGGDNTEAFF.

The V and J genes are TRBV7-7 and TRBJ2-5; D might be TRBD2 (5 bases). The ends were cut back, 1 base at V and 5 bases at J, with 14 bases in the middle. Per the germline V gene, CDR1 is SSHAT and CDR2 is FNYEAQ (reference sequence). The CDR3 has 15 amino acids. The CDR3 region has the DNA TGTGCCAGCAGCTTAGACTCGCGGGTGGTCGAGACCCAGTACTTC. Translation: CASSLDSRVVETQYF. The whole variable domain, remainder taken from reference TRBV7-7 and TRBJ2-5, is GAGVSQSPRYKVTKRGQDVTLRCDPISSHATLYWYQQALGQGPEFLTYFNYEAQPDKSGLPSDRFSAERPEGSISTLTIQRTEQRDSAMYRCASSLDSRVVETQYFGPGTRLLVL.

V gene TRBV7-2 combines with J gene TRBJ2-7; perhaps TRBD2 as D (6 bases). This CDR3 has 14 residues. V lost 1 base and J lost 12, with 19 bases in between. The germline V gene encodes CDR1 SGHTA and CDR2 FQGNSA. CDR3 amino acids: CASSLGGGETSSYF. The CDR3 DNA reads TGTGCCAGCAGCTTAGGAGGAGGTGAGACTAGTTCGTACTTC.

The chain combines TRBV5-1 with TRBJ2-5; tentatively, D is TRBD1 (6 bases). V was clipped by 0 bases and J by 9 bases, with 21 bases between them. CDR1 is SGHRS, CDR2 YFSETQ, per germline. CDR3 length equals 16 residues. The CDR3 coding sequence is TGCGCCAGCAGCTTGGACCCGACAGGCCAAGGGGTGTCCCAGTACTTC. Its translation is CASSLDPTGQGVSQYF.

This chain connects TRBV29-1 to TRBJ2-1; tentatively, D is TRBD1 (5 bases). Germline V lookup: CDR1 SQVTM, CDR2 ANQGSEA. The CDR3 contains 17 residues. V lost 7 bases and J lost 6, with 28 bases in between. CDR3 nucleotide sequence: TGCAGCGCCGCGTCAATTCGTATTGGGGCCTGGGGCAATGAGCAGTTCTTC. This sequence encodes CSAASIRIGAWGNEQFF.

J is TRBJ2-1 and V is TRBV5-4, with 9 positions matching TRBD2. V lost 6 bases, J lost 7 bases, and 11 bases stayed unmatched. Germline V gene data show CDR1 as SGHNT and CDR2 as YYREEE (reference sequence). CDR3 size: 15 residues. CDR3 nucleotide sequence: TGTGCCAGCACGTTGGGGCTAGCGGGACAGAATGAGCAGTTCTTC. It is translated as CASTLGLAGQNEQFF.